The sequence of this T cell receptor beta chain was determined in a study of OX40 agonist ivuxolimab in advanced cancers. Study as a whole: Three patients had partial responses: one hepatocellular carcinoma, two cutaneous melanoma.

Details on this clone: Its target is not known.

Generated by immunoSEQ multiplex PCR, the TCRdb table keeps only in-frame clones and is missing some. The sample records around 80,000 clones, about 85% being singletons. Points from the study as a whole: At 0.1 to 3.0 mg/kg, clonal expansion of CD4+ and CD8+ blood T cells had occurred by week 6. The authors also found low normalized T-cell clonal expansion in some nonresponders.

Sequencing was performed on CD4+ or CD8+ T cells sorted from blood, taken in a trial of the OX40 agonist ivuxolimab. The sequence came from an adult with an advanced solid tumor such as melanoma, head and neck, liver or kidney cancer.

Here the CDR3 DNA reads TGTGCCAGCAGAATAGGGGGATTCGACGACGGCTACACCTTC. Protein: CASRIGGFDDGYTF. This chain joins TRBV6-5 and TRBJ1-2, with D tentatively TRBD1 (6 bases). The CDR3 length is 14 residues. Germline CDR1 reads MNHEY; CDR2 reads SVGAGI. V lost 6 bases, J lost 8 bases, and 19 bases lay in between.